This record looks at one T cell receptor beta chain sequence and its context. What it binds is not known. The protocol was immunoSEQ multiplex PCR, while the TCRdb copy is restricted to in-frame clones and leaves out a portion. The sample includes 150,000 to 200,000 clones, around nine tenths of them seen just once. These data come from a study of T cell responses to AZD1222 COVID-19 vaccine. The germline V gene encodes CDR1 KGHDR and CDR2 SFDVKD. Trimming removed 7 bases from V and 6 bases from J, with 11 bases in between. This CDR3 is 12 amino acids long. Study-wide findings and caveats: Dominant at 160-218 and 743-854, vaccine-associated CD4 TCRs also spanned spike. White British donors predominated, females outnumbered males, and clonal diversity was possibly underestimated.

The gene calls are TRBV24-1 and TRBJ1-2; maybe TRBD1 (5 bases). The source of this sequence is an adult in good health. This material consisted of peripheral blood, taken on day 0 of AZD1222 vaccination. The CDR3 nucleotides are TGTGCCACCAGCCGGGACGGAAATGGCTACACCTTC. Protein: CATSRDGNGYTF.